These 2 T cell receptor beta chains were sequenced from one sample in a study of shared clonotypes between healthy human individuals. Measured with immunoSEQ multiplex PCR; TCRdb has only the in-frame clones, and not every one. The sample consists of over 300,000 clones, roughly 91% of them appearing once. Sequencing used memory CD8+ T cells sorted from blood. Regarding subset: CD45RO+ cells pooled with CCR7-negative TemRA cells. The receptors stem from a man aged 18-30 years in good health.

The rearrangement links TRBV6-5 to TRBJ1-5, with 7 bases fitting TRBD1. Per germline, CDR1 MNHEY and CDR2 SVGAGI. The CDR3 runs 15 residues. V shed 2 bases, J shed 5 bases, and the junction held 6 bases outside the gene matches. The CDR3 is CASSYDREGDQPQHF. The CDR3 region has the DNA TGTGCCAGCAGTTACGACAGGGAGGGGGATCAGCCCCAGCATTTT.

The chain joins TRBV1 to TRBJ1-5; the table's D call of TRBD1 was not tested on the DNA. TRBV1 is deemed a pseudogene. The CDR3 extends over 19 amino acids. CDR3 amino acids: CTSSQDGAQGPGGNQPQHF. The CDR3 coding sequence is TGCACCAGCAGCCAAGACGGGGCACAGGGGCCCGGGGGCAATCAGCCCCAGCATTTT.